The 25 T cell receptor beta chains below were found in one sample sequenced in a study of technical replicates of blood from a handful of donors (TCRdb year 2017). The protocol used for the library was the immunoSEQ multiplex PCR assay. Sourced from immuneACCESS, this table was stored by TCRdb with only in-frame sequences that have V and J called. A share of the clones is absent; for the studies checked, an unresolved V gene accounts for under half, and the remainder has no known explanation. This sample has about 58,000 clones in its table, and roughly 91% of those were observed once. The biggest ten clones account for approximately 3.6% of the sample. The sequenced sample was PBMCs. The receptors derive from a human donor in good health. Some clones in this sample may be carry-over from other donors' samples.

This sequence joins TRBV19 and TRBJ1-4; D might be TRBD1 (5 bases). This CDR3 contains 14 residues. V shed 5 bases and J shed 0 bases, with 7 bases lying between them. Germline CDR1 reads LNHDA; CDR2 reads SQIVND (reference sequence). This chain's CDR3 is CASSATATNEKLFF. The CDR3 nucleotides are TGTGCCAGTAGTGCGACAGCAACTAATGAAAAACTGTTTTTT.

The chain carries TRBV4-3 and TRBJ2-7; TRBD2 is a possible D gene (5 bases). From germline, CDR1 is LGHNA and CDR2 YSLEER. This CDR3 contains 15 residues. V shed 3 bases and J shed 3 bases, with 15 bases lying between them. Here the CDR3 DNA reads TGCGCCAGCAGCCACTCCGGGGAAATGGTCTACGAGCAGTACTTC. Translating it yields CASSHSGEMVYEQYF.

This CDR3 reads CASSQGGQGVKNIQYF. The CDR3 DNA reads as TGCGCCAGCAGCCAAGGCGGGCAGGGGGTCAAAAACATTCAGTACTTC. The chain employs TRBV4-3 and TRBJ2-4, with 7 positions matching TRBD1. With 1 base clipped from V and 3 bases from J, the junction kept 6 bases outside the gene matches. Per the germline V gene, CDR1 is LGHNA and CDR2 is YSLEER. This CDR3 contains 16 residues.

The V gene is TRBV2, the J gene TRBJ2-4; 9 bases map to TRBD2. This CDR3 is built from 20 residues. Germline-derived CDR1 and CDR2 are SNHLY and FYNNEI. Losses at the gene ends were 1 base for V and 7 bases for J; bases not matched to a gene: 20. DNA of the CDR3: TGTGCCAGCAGTGAAGATCCCCCTTTCTCCGCGGGGGGGTTGAGGAACATTCAGTACTTC. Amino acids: CASSEDPPFSAGGLRNIQYF.

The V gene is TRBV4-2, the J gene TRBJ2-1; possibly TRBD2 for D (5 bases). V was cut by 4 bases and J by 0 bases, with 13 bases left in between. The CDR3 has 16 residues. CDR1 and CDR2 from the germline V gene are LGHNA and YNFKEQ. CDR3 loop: CASSPYEGISYNEQFF. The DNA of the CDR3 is TGTGCCAGCAGCCCCTATGAGGGAATCTCCTACAATGAGCAGTTCTTC.

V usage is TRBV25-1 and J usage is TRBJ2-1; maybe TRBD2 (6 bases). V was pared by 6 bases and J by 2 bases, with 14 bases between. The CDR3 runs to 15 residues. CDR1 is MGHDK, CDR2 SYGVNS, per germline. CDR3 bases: TGTGCCAGCAGCAAGACTAGTGTCGCCTACAATGAGCAGTTCTTC. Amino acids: CASSKTSVAYNEQFF.

The CDR3 loop is CASSLSGRGPAGELFF. Written as DNA, the CDR3 is TGTGCCAGCAGCTTAAGTGGCAGGGGGCCTGCCGGGGAGCTGTTTTTT. The rearrangement links TRBV7-3 to TRBJ2-2, with 8 bases lining up with TRBD1. Germline CDR1 reads SGHTA; CDR2 reads FQGTGA. This CDR3 is 16 amino acids long. With V trimmed by 1 base and J by 6 bases, 7 bases remained unmatched.

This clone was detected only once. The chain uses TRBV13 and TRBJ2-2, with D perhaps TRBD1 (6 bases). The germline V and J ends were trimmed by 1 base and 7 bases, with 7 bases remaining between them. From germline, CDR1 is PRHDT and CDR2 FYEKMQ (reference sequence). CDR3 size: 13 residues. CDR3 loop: CASSLVGHGELFF. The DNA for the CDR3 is TGTGCCAGCAGCTTAGTGGGACACGGGGAGCTGTTTTTT.

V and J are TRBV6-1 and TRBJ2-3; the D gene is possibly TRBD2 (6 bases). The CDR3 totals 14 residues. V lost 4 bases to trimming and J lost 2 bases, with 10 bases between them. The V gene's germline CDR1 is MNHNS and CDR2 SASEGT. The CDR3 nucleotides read TGTGCCAGCAGTGGCGGGACGGCCACAGATACGCAGTATTTT. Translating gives CASSGGTATDTQYF.

The CDR3 reads CASSISGNTIYF. CDR3 DNA: TGTGCCAGTAGTATCAGTGGAAACACCATATATTTT. The chain uses TRBV19 and TRBJ1-3, with no clear D. CDR1 is LNHDA, CDR2 SQIVND, per germline (reference sequence). The V end lost 3 bases, the J end lost 3 bases, and 3 bases lay between the germline ends. This CDR3 has 12 residues.

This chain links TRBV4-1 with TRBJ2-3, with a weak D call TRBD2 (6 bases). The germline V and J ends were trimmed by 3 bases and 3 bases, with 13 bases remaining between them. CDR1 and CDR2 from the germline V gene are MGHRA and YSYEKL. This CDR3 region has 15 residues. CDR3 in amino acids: CASSQSSGRTDTQYF. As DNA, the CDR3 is TGCGCCAGCAGCCAGTCTTCGGGGAGGACAGATACGCAGTATTTT.

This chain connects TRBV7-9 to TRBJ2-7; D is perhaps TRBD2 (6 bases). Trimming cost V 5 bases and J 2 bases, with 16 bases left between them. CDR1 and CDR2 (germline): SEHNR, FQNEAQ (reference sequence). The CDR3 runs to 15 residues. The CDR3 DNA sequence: TGTGCCAGCAGCACGGCCGACGGAGGGACCTACGAGCAGTACTTC. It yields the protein CASSTADGGTYEQYF.

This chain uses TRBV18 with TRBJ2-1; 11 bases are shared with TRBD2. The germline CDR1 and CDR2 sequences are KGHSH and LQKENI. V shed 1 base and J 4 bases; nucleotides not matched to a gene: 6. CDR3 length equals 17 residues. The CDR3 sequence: CASSPRSGTSGYNEQFF. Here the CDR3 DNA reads TGTGCCAGCTCACCACGTTCAGGGACTAGCGGATACAATGAGCAGTTCTTC.

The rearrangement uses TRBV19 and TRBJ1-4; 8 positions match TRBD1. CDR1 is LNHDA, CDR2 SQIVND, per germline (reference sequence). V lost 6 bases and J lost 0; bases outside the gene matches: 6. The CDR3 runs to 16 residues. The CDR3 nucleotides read TGTGCCAGTAGAGACAGGGGACTTGCAACTAATGAAAAACTGTTTTTT. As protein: CASRDRGLATNEKLFF. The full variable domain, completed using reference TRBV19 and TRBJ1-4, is DGGITQSPKYLFRKEGQNVTLSCEQNLNHDAMYWYRQDPGQGLRLIYYSQIVNDFQKGDIAEGYSVSREKKESFPLTVTSAQKNPTAFYLCASRDRGLATNEKLFFGSGTQLSVL.

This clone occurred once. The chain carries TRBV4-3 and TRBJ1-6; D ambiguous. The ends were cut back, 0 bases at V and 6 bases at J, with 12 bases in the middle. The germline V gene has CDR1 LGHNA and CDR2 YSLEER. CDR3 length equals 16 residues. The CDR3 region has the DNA TGCGCCAGCAGCCAAGATCTGTCAAGAGGTAATTCACCCCTCCACTTT. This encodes CASSQDLSRGNSPLHF.

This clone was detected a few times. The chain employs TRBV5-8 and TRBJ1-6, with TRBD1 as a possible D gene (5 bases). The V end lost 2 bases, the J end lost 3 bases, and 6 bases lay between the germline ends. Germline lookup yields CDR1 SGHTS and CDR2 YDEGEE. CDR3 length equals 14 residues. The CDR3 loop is CASSFGGYNSPLHF. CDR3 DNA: TGTGCCAGCAGCTTCGGGGGCTATAATTCACCCCTCCACTTT.

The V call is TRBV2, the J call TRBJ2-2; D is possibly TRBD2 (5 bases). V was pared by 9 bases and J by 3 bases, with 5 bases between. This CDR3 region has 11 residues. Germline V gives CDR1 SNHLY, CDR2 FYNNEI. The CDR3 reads CARRDTGELFF. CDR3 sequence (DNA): TGTGCCAGGAGGGACACCGGGGAGCTGTTTTTT.

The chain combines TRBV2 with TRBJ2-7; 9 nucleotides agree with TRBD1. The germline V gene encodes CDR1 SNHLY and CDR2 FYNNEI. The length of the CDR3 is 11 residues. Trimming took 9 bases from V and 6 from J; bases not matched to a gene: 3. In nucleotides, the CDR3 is TGTGCCAGACAGGGGGCGGTCGAGCAGTACTTC. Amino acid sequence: CARQGAVEQYF.

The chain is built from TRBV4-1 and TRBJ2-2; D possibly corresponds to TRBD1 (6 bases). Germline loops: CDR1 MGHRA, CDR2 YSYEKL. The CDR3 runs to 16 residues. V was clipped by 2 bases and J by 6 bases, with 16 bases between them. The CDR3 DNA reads TGCGCCAGCAGCCAAACTAAACAGGGTGGGGCCGGGGAGCTGTTTTTT. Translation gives CASSQTKQGGAGELFF.

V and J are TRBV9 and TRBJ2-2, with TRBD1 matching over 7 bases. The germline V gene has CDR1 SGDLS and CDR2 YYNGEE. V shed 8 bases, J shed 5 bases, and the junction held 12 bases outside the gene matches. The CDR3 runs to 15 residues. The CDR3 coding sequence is TGTGCCAGTGGGGAAAGGGACAGCAGAACCGGGGAGCTGTTTTTT. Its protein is CASGERDSRTGELFF.

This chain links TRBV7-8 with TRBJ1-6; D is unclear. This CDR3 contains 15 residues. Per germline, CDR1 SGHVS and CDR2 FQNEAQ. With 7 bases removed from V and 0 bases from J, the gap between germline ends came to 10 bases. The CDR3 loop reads CASKQSGSYNSPLHF. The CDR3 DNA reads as TGTGCCAGCAAGCAAAGCGGCTCCTATAATTCACCCCTCCACTTT.

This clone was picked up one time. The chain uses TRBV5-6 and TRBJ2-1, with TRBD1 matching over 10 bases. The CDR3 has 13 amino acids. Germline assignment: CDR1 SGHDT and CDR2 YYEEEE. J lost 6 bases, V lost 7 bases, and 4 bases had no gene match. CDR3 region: CASRTGGGNEQFF. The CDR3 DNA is TGTGCCAGCCGGACAGGGGGGGGCAATGAGCAGTTCTTC.

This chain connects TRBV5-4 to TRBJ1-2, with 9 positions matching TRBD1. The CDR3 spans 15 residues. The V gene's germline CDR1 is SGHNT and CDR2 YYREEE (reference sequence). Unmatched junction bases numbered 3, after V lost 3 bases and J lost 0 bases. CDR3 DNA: TGTGCCAGCAGCTCCCGGGACAGGGCTAACTATGGCTACACCTTC. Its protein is CASSSRDRANYGYTF.

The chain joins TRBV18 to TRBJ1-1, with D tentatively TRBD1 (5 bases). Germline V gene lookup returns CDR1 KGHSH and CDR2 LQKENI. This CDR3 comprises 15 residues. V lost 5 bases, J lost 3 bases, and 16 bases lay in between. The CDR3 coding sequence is TGTGCCAGCTCATTAACCCAGGGCTGGGACACTGAAGCTTTCTTT. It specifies CASSLTQGWDTEAFF.

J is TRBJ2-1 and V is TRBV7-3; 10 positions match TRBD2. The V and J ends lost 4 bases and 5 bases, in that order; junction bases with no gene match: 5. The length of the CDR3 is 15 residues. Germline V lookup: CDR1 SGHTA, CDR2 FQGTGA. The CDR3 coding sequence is TGTGCCAGCAGCTCCACTAGCGGGACCAACAATGAGCAGTTCTTC. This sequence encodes CASSSTSGTNNEQFF.